These 24 T cell receptor beta chains originate from one sample sequenced in a study of technical replicates of blood from a few donors. Assay: immunoSEQ multiplex PCR; the TCRdb copy retains only in-frame clones and omits some. The sample has 80,000 or so clones, 85% to 95% seen once. Sequenced: T cells isolated from PBMCs. These receptors all come from a human donor in good health.

The V and J genes are TRBV30 and TRBJ1-3; 8 bases map to TRBD1. This CDR3 has 12 residues. V lost 7 bases, J lost 2 bases, and 1 base stayed unmatched. Germline CDR1 reads GTSNPN; CDR2 reads SVGIG (reference sequence). CDR3 DNA sequence: TGTGCCTCGACAGGGGCTGGAAACACCATATATTTT. As protein: CASTGAGNTIYF. Drawing the rest from reference TRBV30 and TRBJ1-3, the complete variable domain is SQTIHQWPATLVQPVGSPLSLECTVEGTSNPNLYWYRQAAGRGLQLLFYSVGIGQISSEVPQNLSASRPQDRQFILSSKKLLLSDSGFYLCASTGAGNTIYFGEGSWLTVV.

The CDR3 coding sequence is TGTGCCAGCAGTTTATCGATTGGACTAGCGGAGCAGTACTTC. Its protein is CASSLSIGLAEQYF. The V gene is TRBV27, the J gene TRBJ2-7; 9 bases agree with TRBD2. This CDR3 contains 14 residues. CDR1 MNHEY and CDR2 SMNVEV come from the germline V gene (reference sequence). J lost 7 bases, V lost 0 bases, and 4 bases had no gene match.

V gene TRBV4-2 combines with J gene TRBJ1-1; the match to TRBD1 covers 7 bases. The CDR3 is 15 amino acids. The V gene end was trimmed by 0 bases and the J gene end by 4 bases; junction bases not matched to a gene: 5. CDR1 and CDR2 from the germline V gene are LGHNA and YNFKEQ. The DNA of the CDR3 is TGTGCCAGCAGCCAAGAGAGCAGGGGGACCACTGAAGCTTTCTTT. Protein: CASSQESRGTTEAFF.

The V gene is TRBV6-1, the J gene TRBJ2-1; 7 bases are a match to TRBD1. The CDR3 has 13 amino acids. The germline V gene has CDR1 MNHNS and CDR2 SASEGT. The trim removed 5 bases at V and 4 bases at J, leaving 2 bases unmatched. The CDR3 nucleotides are TGTGCCAGCAGTCTACAGGGGTACAATGAGCAGTTCTTC. As protein: CASSLQGYNEQFF.

J is TRBJ2-5 and V is TRBV11-3; 10 bases match TRBD2. V lost 4 bases and J lost 4; bases outside the gene matches: 12. The germline CDR1 and CDR2 sequences are SGHNT and YENEEA. The CDR3 spans 17 residues. The CDR3 reads CASSSGIAGGRRETQYF. CDR3 in DNA: TGTGCCAGCAGCTCGGGGATAGCGGGAGGAAGGCGAGAGACCCAGTACTTC.

The CDR3 coding sequence is TGTGCCAGCAGTACAGGGGAGCCGAATGAGCAGTTCTTC. Translating it yields CASSTGEPNEQFF. The chain combines TRBV2 with TRBJ2-1; 7 positions agree with TRBD1. This CDR3 comprises 13 residues. Germline assignment: CDR1 SNHLY and CDR2 FYNNEI. V trimming: 5 bases; J trimming: 7 bases; junction bases outside the gene matches: 5. Supplemented by reference TRBV2 and TRBJ2-1, the full variable domain reads EPEVTQTPSHQVTQMGQEVILRCVPISNHLYFYWYRQILGQKVEFLVSFYNNEISEKSEIFDDQFSVERPDGSNFTLKIRSTKLEDSAMYFCASSTGEPNEQFFGPGTRLTVL.

The rearrangement uses TRBV11-2 and TRBJ2-1, with 8 bases lining up with TRBD1. V lost 2 bases, J lost 6 bases, and 9 bases stayed unmatched. Per germline, CDR1 SGHAT and CDR2 FQNNGV. The CDR3 has 16 residues. In DNA form, the CDR3 reads TGTGCCAGCAGCTTATGGTTGGACAGGGAGCTCAATGAGCAGTTCTTC. Its protein is CASSLWLDRELNEQFF.

This chain connects TRBV11-2 to TRBJ2-3; D is possibly TRBD2 (6 bases). Germline CDR1 and CDR2: SGHAT and FQNNGV. Trimming removed 0 bases at V and 0 bases at J, with 19 bases between. The CDR3 extends over 19 amino acids. The CDR3 region is CASSLELAPGGKSTDTQYF. The CDR3 nucleotides read TGTGCCAGCAGCTTAGAATTAGCCCCTGGCGGGAAGAGCACAGATACGCAGTATTTT.

A word on this clone: At one boundary the junction diverges from the germline segment, which might be a read error. The chain uses TRBV7-7 and TRBJ2-5, with D perhaps matching TRBD1 (5 bases). CDR3 size: 15 residues. The V gene's germline CDR1 is SSHAT and CDR2 FNYEAQ (reference sequence). CDR3 DNA: TGTGCTAGCAGTAAGACGACAGTTCCTCAAGAGACCCAGTACTTC. Translated: CASSKTTVPQETQYF.

The chain uses TRBV28 and TRBJ1-5, with a tentative D call TRBD1 (6 bases). V was clipped by 5 bases and J by 2 bases, with 13 bases between them. CDR1 is MDHEN and CDR2 is SYDVKM in the germline V gene. This CDR3 region has 15 residues. CDR3 coding DNA: TGTGCCAGCAGTCCCGGGGGGCGAGGCAATCAGCCCCAGCATTTT. Translating gives CASSPGGRGNQPQHF.

The chain recombines TRBV6-5 with TRBJ2-7; the D gene is possibly TRBD1 (5 bases). The CDR3 consists of 11 residues. V was pared by 6 bases and J by 7 bases, with 10 bases between. The V gene's germline CDR1 is MNHEY and CDR2 SVGAGI. CDR3 residues: CASRTNREQYF. The CDR3 DNA is TGTGCCAGCAGAACTAACAGGGAGCAGTACTTC.

The chain links TRBV7-6 to TRBJ2-3; D may be TRBD2 (5 bases). The CDR3 is 14 amino acids. V was trimmed by 1 base and J by 4 bases, leaving 9 bases between them. Germline CDR1 reads SGHVS; CDR2 reads FNYEAQ. CDR3 sequence: CASSLGPGADTQYF. The CDR3 DNA follows: TGTGCCAGCAGCTTAGGGCCCGGGGCAGATACGCAGTATTTT. Supplemented by reference TRBV7-6 and TRBJ2-3, the full variable domain reads GAGVSQSPRYKVTKRGQDVALRCDPISGHVSLYWYRQALGQGPEFLTYFNYEAQQDKSGLPNDRFSAERPEGSISTLTIQRTEQRDSAMYRCASSLGPGADTQYFGPGTRLTVL.

This sequence joins TRBV9 and TRBJ2-3; perhaps TRBD2 as D (6 bases). The CDR3 loop spans 16 amino acids. Between the trimmed V and J ends, which lost 3 bases and 4 bases, there was a span of 18 bases. Per the germline V gene, CDR1 is SGDLS and CDR2 is YYNGEE. The CDR3 protein is CASSARDSGIADTQYF. The CDR3 region has the DNA TGTGCCAGCAGCGCCCGGGACTCAGGAATCGCAGATACGCAGTATTTT.

There are a few counts of this clone. The chain is built from TRBV10-3 and TRBJ1-1, with a tentative D call TRBD1 (6 bases). Trimming removed 4 bases at V and 9 bases at J, with 15 bases between. The CDR3 totals 13 residues. Germline V lookup: CDR1 ENHRY, CDR2 SYGVKD. The CDR3 here is CAISGTDQLKAFF. The DNA of the CDR3 is TGTGCCATCAGTGGGACAGACCAATTAAAAGCTTTCTTT.

The V gene is TRBV7-9, the J gene TRBJ2-7, with 15 bases lining up with TRBD2. CDR1 and CDR2 (germline): SEHNR, FQNEAQ (reference sequence). The trim removed 4 bases at V and 4 bases at J, leaving 11 bases unmatched. The CDR3 sequence is 18 residues long. CDR3 sequence: CASSSAGLAGGPRYEQYF. In nucleotides, the CDR3 is TGTGCCAGCAGCTCTGCCGGACTAGCGGGAGGGCCTAGATACGAGCAGTACTTC.

The V call is TRBV28, the J call TRBJ2-7, with 8 bases lining up with TRBD1. CDR1 MDHEN and CDR2 SYDVKM come from the germline V gene. The CDR3 consists of 14 residues. V lost 3 bases, J lost 6 bases, and 7 bases stayed unmatched. The CDR3 spells CASSLGTGLAEQYF. CDR3 in DNA: TGTGCCAGCAGTTTGGGGACAGGTCTTGCCGAGCAGTACTTC.

The chain joins TRBV11-2 to TRBJ2-1; D ambiguous. The CDR3 is 14 residues long. V gave up 2 bases and J gave up 5 bases, with 10 bases separating them. CDR1 is SGHAT and CDR2 is FQNNGV in the germline V gene. The CDR3 loop is CASSLTTLHNEQFF. Written as DNA, the CDR3 is TGTGCCAGCAGCTTAACGACACTCCACAATGAGCAGTTCTTC.

CDR3 residues: CASSAGNTEAFF. Written as DNA, the CDR3 is TGTGCCAGCAGCGCGGGAAACACTGAAGCTTTCTTT. The chain joins TRBV9 to TRBJ1-1, with unresolved D. Germline CDR1 SGDLS, CDR2 YYNGEE. Deletions cut 3 bases from V and 2 bases from J, with 5 bases between. This CDR3 is built from 12 residues.

The chain links TRBV7-2 to TRBJ2-7; tentatively, D is TRBD1 (7 bases). V lost 1 base, J lost 3 bases, and 16 bases lay in between. Germline loops: CDR1 SGHTA, CDR2 FQGNSA. CDR3 length: 16 amino acids. This chain's CDR3 is CASSLESAGQIYEQYF. The DNA of the CDR3 is TGTGCCAGCAGCTTAGAATCCGCGGGACAGATCTACGAGCAGTACTTC. The variable domain in full, completed from reference TRBV7-2 and TRBJ2-7, reads GAGVSQSPSNKVTEKGKDVELRCDPISGHTALYWYRQSLGQGLEFLIYFQGNSAPDKSGLPSDRFSAERTGGSVSTLTIQRTQQEDSAVYLCASSLESAGQIYEQYFGPGTRLTVT.

This chain uses TRBV7-2 with TRBJ1-3; possibly TRBD1 for D (5 bases). Trimming removed 2 bases at V and 2 bases at J, with 10 bases between. There are 15 residues in the CDR3. Germline V gene sequence: CDR1 SGHTA, CDR2 FQGNSA. The CDR3 DNA follows: TGTGCCAGCAGCTTACTTGGGGCCCCTGGAAACACCATATATTTT. Translated, it gives CASSLLGAPGNTIYF.

This chain joins TRBV7-9 and TRBJ2-7; D might be TRBD2 (6 bases). V was pared by 4 bases and J by 4 bases, with 8 bases between. This CDR3 comprises 12 residues. Germline CDR1 reads SEHNR; CDR2 reads FQNEAQ (reference sequence). CDR3 sequence reads: CASSYGGYEQYF. The CDR3 DNA reads as TGTGCCAGCAGCTACGGAGGGTACGAGCAGTACTTC.

V is TRBV11-2 and J is TRBJ2-7, with 9 bases that match TRBD2. This CDR3 has 13 residues. The V segment lost 5 bases and the J segment 6 bases; nucleotides outside the gene matches: 5. Germline CDR1 is SGHAT and CDR2 is FQNNGV. The DNA for the CDR3 is TGTGCCAGCAGCCCCGGGACTAGCCTCGAGCAGTACTTC. This sequence encodes CASSPGTSLEQYF. Based on the CDR3 plus reference TRBV11-2 and TRBJ2-7, the full variable domain is EAGVAQSPRYKIIEKRQSVAFWCNPISGHATLYWYQQILGQGPKLLIQFQNNGVVDDSQLPKDRFSAERLKGVDSTLKIQPAKLEDSAVYLCASSPGTSLEQYFGPGTRLTVT.

In this sample, this clone turned up a few times. The genes are TRBV7-9 and TRBJ2-7; tentative D call: TRBD1 (6 bases). Trimming cost V 1 base and J 3 bases, with 13 bases left between them. The V gene's germline CDR1 is SEHNR and CDR2 FQNEAQ (reference sequence). CDR3 length equals 15 residues. The CDR3 loop is CASSLGPGEGYEQYF. In nucleotides, the CDR3 is TGTGCCAGCAGCTTAGGGCCAGGGGAAGGCTACGAGCAGTACTTC.

The V call is TRBV30, the J call TRBJ2-3, with D perhaps matching TRBD2 (5 bases). V lost 2 bases and J 6 bases, leaving 12 bases between the germline ends. The CDR3 is 13 amino acids. CDR1 GTSNPN and CDR2 SVGIG come from the germline V gene (reference sequence). The CDR3 loop reads CAWSLRTGDTQYF. The CDR3, as DNA: TGTGCCTGGAGTTTGAGGACTGGCGATACGCAGTATTTT.